This T cell receptor (beta chain) was captured in a study of early T cells in non-severe SARS-CoV-2 infection. Study at large: Investigators sequenced bulk RNA drawn from unsorted whole blood, and chains remained unpaired. Study conclusions and caveats: In VDJdb matching, anti-spike CD8 responses were favored while private and CD4 specificities went missing.

The CDR3 has 14 residues. V dropped 3 bases and J dropped 6 bases, with 14 bases sitting between them. Germline values: CDR1 KGHSH, CDR2 LQKENI. Each single cDNA molecule received a unique molecular identifier. One entry per CDR3 protein, called by TCRdb with MiXCR from the 5' RACE reads. This table has roughly 58,000 distinct CDR3 sequences, 6.2% appearing once. This clonotype was seen many times. Its antigen is still unknown. This clonotype originated in an adult who was a healthcare worker with PCR-confirmed SARS-CoV-2 infection or an uninfected control (not recorded which). The sample was whole blood. J is TRBJ2-5 and V is TRBV18; the D gene is possibly TRBD2 (6 bases). The CDR3: CASSPGSGFQTQYF. The CDR3 nucleotides are TGTGCCAGCTCACCGGGCAGCGGGTTTCAGACCCAGTACTTC.